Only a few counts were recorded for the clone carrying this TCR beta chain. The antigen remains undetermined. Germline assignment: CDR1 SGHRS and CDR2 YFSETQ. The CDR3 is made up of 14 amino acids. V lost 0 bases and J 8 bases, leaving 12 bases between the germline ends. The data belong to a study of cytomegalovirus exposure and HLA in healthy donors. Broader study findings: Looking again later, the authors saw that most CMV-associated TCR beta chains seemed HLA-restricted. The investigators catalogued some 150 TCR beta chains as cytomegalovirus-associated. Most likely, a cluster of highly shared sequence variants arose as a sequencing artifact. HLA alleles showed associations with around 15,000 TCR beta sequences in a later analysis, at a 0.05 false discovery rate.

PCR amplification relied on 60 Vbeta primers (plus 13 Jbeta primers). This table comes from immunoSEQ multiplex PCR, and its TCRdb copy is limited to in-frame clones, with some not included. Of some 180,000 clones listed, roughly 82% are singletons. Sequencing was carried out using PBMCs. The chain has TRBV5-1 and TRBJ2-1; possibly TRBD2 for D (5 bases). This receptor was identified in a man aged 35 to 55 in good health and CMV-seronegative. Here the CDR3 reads CASSLAGVVDEQFF. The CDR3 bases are TGCGCCAGCAGCTTGGCCGGGGTTGTTGATGAGCAGTTCTTC.